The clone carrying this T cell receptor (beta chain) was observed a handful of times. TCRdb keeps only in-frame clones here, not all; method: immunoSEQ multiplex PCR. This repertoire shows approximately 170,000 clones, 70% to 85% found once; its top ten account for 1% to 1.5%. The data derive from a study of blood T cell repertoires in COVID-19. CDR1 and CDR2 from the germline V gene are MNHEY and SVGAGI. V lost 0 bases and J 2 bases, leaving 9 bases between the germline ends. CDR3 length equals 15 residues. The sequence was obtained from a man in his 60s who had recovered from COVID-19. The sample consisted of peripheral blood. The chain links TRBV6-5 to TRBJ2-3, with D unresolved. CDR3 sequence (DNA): TGTGCCAGCAGTTACTCGTTTCTTCTCACAGATACGCAGTATTTT. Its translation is CASSYSFLLTDTQYF.